What follows are 7 T cell receptor beta chains derived from one specimen sequenced in a study of cytomegalovirus exposure and HLA in healthy donors. Researchers ran the PCR with 60 Vbeta and 13 Jbeta primers. TCRdb keeps only in-frame clones here, not all; method: immunoSEQ multiplex PCR. The table lists 130,000 or so clones, approximately 77% of them singletons, with about 1.7% in the top ten. Sample: PBMCs. The receptors shown here come from a man between 18 and 35 years old in good health and CMV-seronegative.

The chain employs TRBV5-4 and TRBJ2-1, with TRBD1 identical over 10 bases. CDR1 and CDR2 (germline): SGHNT, YYREEE (reference sequence). The CDR3 extends over 15 amino acids. Trimming cost V 4 bases and J 8 bases; bases outside gene matches: 9. CDR3 in DNA: TGTGCCAGCAGCGGCTCCGGGACAGGGGCCCATGAGCAGTTCTTC. This gives the protein CASSGSGTGAHEQFF.

This clone was counted a single time. The chain combines TRBV7-2 with TRBJ1-2; D perhaps matches TRBD1 (5 bases). V shed 5 bases and J shed 8 bases, with 15 bases lying between them. The CDR3 spans 13 residues. Germline V lookup: CDR1 SGHTA, CDR2 FQGNSA. The CDR3 DNA sequence: TGTGCCAGCAGCGTGGGAGGGGTGGGGGGCTACACCTTC. This gives the protein CASSVGGVGGYTF. Full variable domain (outside the CDR3, taken from reference TRBV7-2 and TRBJ1-2): GAGVSQSPSNKVTEKGKDVELRCDPISGHTALYWYRQSLGQGLEFLIYFQGNSAPDKSGLPSDRFSAERTGGSVSTLTIQRTQQEDSAVYLCASSVGGVGGYTFGSGTRLTVV.

This clone has just a few counts. This sequence joins TRBV6-1 and TRBJ2-5, with 9 bases lining up with TRBD1. Trimming at V came to 4 bases and at J to 5 bases, leaving 5 bases not matched to a gene. CDR3 length: 14 amino acids. Germline CDR1 is MNHNS and CDR2 is SASEGT. CDR3 residues: CASSAGTGRETQYF. CDR3 in DNA: TGTGCCAGCAGTGCTGGGACAGGGAGGGAGACCCAGTACTTC.

The chain is built from TRBV7-6 and TRBJ2-1; 7 nucleotides agree with TRBD1. The V gene's germline CDR1 is SGHVS and CDR2 FNYEAQ. The CDR3 is 15 residues long. V dropped 5 bases and J dropped 3; count of bases not matched to a gene: 7. The CDR3 DNA reads as TGTGCCAGCAGCATCCGGGACAGCTACTACAATGAGCAGTTCTTC. It encodes CASSIRDSYYNEQFF. Complete variable domain (other parts from reference TRBV7-6 and TRBJ2-1): GAGVSQSPRYKVTKRGQDVALRCDPISGHVSLYWYRQALGQGPEFLTYFNYEAQQDKSGLPNDRFSAERPEGSISTLTIQRTEQRDSAMYRCASSIRDSYYNEQFFGPGTRLTVL.

In its sample, this clone was seen a few times. The chain combines TRBV28 with TRBJ1-1; 10 nucleotides align to TRBD1. Germline CDR1 is MDHEN and CDR2 is SYDVKM. The CDR3 covers 15 residues. The ends lost 5 bases at V and 3 bases at J; junction bases unmatched: 6. For the CDR3, the DNA is TGTGCCAGCAGTCCCCGGGACAGGGGTTACACTGAAGCTTTCTTT. Its translation: CASSPRDRGYTEAFF.

The gene calls are TRBV4-2 and TRBJ2-3; TRBD2 agrees at 8 bases. The CDR3 spans 17 residues. CDR1 is LGHNA, CDR2 YNFKEQ, per germline. Germline trimming cut 0 bases from V and 5 bases from J; bases unmatched to any gene: 10. CDR3 in amino acids: CASSQDRRGGHLDTQYF. The CDR3 DNA reads as TGTGCCAGCAGCCAAGATAGACGGGGGGGCCATCTAGATACGCAGTATTTT.

V and J are TRBV5-1 and TRBJ2-5; a possible D gene is TRBD2 (6 bases). The end of the DNA is better explained by TRBJ2-7, so the J call may be wrong. Germline CDR1 SGHRS, CDR2 YFSETQ. This CDR3 region has 16 residues. CDR3 nucleotides: TGCGCCAGCAGCATACAAGGAGGGACTTTAGCCTACGAGCAGTACTTC. Translated: CASSIQGGTLAYEQYF.